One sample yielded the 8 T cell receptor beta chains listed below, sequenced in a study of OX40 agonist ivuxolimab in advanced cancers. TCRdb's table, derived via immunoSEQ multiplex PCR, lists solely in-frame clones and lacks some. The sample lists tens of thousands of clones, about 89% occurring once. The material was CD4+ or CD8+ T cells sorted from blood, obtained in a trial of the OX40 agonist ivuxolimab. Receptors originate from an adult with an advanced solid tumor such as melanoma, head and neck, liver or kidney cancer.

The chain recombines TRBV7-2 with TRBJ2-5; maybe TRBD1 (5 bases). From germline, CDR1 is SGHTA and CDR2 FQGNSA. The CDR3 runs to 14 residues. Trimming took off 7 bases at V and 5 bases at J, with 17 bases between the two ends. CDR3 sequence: CASTFGAGWETQYF. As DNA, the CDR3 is TGTGCCAGCACCTTTGGGGCAGGGTGGGAGACCCAGTACTTC.

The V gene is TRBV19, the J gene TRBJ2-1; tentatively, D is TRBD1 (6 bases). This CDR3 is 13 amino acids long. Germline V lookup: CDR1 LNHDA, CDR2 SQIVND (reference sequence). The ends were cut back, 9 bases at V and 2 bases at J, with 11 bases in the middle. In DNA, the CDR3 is TGTGCCAGCAGCGGACAGACCTACAATGAGCAGTTCTTC. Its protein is CASSGQTYNEQFF.

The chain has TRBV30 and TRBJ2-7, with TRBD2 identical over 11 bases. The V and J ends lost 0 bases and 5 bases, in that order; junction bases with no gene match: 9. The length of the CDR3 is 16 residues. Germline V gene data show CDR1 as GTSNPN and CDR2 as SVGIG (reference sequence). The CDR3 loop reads CAWSVPETSGIHEQYF. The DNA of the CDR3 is TGTGCCTGGAGTGTACCCGAGACTAGCGGGATCCACGAGCAGTACTTC.

Here the CDR3 DNA reads TGCAGCGCTAATACCGGGACAGCGAACACTGAAGCTTTCTTT. Translated, it gives CSANTGTANTEAFF. The chain links TRBV29-1 to TRBJ1-1, with 7 bases fitting TRBD1. Germline V gene lookup returns CDR1 SQVTM and CDR2 ANQGSEA. V was pared by 7 bases and J by 1 base, with 9 bases of the junction left unmatched. The CDR3 contains 14 residues.

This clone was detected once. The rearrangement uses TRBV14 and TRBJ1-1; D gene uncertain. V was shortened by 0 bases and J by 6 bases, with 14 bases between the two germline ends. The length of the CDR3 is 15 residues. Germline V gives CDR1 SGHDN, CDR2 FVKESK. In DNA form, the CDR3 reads TGTGCCAGCAGCCAAGACTGGAAGGGTCTGGCTGAAGCTTTCTTT. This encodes CASSQDWKGLAEAFF.

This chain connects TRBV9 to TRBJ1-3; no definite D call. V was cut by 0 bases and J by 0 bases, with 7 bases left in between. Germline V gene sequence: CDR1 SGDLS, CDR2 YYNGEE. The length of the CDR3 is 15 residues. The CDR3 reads CASSVAGRSGNTIYF. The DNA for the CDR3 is TGTGCCAGCAGCGTAGCCGGGCGCTCTGGAAACACCATATATTTT.

The DNA of the CDR3 is TGTGCCAGCAGCTTGTCTGGGGGACTGAGCACAGATACGCAGTATTTT. Protein: CASSLSGGLSTDTQYF. The gene calls are TRBV5-6 and TRBJ2-3, with D possibly TRBD2 on 6 matching bases. The CDR3 contains 16 residues. From germline, CDR1 is SGHDT and CDR2 YYEEEE. The germline V and J ends were trimmed by 1 base and 0 bases, with 12 bases remaining between them.

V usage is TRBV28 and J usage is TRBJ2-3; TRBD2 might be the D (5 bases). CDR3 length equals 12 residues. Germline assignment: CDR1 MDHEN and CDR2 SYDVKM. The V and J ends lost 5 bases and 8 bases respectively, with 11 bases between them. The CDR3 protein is CASSPDFGTQYF. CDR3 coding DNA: TGTGCCAGCAGTCCGGACTTTGGTACGCAGTATTTT.